A selection of T cell receptor beta chains follows, all from one sample in a study of control samples from healthy donors and cancer patients. Sequencing was performed with immunoSEQ multiplex PCR; in TCRdb, only in-frame clones are kept and a portion is missing. Seen here are 140,000 or so clones, around 92% observed once, and the top ten hold about 3.2%. Specimen: blood. All receptors come from a man under 40 in good health. CDR3s include the opening cysteine and the closing phenylalanine or tryptophan. The D gene is left open where the match is weak. Clone size is shown for a subset of rows, as once, few, many or a class of expanded clone.

>-|TRBV28|TRBJ1-2|-
CASSSLGANYGYTF
TGTGCCAGCAGTTCCCTGGGGGCTAACTATGGCTACACCTTC
>TRBD1|TRBV5-1|TRBJ2-7|-
CASSSTGGPYEQYF
TGCGCCAGCAGCTCGACAGGGGGCCCCTACGAGCAGTACTTC
>TRBD2|TRBV4-1|TRBJ2-1|-
CASSQEGLAGYNEQFF
TGCGCCAGCAGCCAAGAAGGCCTAGCGGGTTACAATGAGCAGTTCTTC
>TRBD1|TRBV14|TRBJ2-7|-
CASSLTGLWTEQYF
TGTGCCAGCAGCCTGACAGGGCTTTGGACCGAGCAGTACTTC
>TRBD1|TRBV4-1|TRBJ1-4|-
CASSQVEGAGEKLFF
TGCGCCAGCAGCCAAGTTGAGGGGGCGGGGGAAAAACTGTTTTTT
>-|TRBV4-1|TRBJ2-7|-
CASSPGRATTYEQYF
TGCGCCAGCAGCCCTGGCCGGGCCACAACGTACGAGCAGTACTTC
>TRBD1|TRBV5-1|TRBJ2-2|-
CASSDPGGAGELFF
TGCGCCAGCAGCGACCCAGGGGGTGCCGGGGAGCTGTTTTTT
>TRBD1|TRBV9|TRBJ1-2|few
CASSVGIGTGNYGYTF
TGTGCCAGCAGCGTAGGGATCGGGACAGGGAACTATGGCTACACCTTC
>-|TRBV6-2/TRBV6-3|TRBJ1-4|-
CASSVDGATNEKLFF
TGTGCCAGCAGCGTCGACGGAGCAACTAATGAAAAACTGTTTTTT
>-|TRBV7-2|TRBJ2-3|-
CASTPQGDTQYF
TGTGCCAGCACCCCTCAGGGAGATACGCAGTATTTT
>TRBD1|TRBV27|TRBJ2-3|once
CASSLLQGAQDTQYF
TGTGCCAGCAGTTTACTGCAGGGGGCTCAAGATACGCAGTATTTT
>-|TRBV6-5|TRBJ1-5|-
CASRADYISQPQHF
TGTGCCAGCAGGGCGGACTACATCAGTCAGCCCCAGCATTTT
>-|TRBV10-3|TRBJ1-1|-
CAITPGANTEAFF
TGTGCCATCACGCCGGGGGCCAACACTGAAGCTTTCTTT
>-|TRBV10-3|TRBJ1-1|-
CAIRGGQDTEAFF
TGTGCCATCAGGGGGGGGCAGGACACTGAAGCTTTCTTT
>-|TRBV14|TRBJ2-1|-
CASSLRFREQFF
TGTGCCAGCAGCCTACGATTTCGAGAGCAGTTCTTC
>-|TRBV3-1/TRBV3-2|TRBJ2-2|-
CASSQDSWPGELFF
TGTGCCAGCAGCCAGGACAGCTGGCCCGGGGAGCTGTTTTTT
>TRBD1|TRBV28|TRBJ1-3|-
CASSLYRDRESLGTIYF
TGTGCCAGCAGTTTATACCGGGACAGGGAGTCTTTGGGCACCATATATTTT